The clone carrying this T cell receptor (beta chain) has just a few counts. No antigen is known for it. Stable hyperthyroidism: no ophthalmopathy progression over 18 months of follow-up. This record belongs to a study of T cells in Graves' hyperthyroidism and ophthalmopathy. Across the whole study: Peripheral blood was secured at the point of initial diagnosis, before any treatment.

The CDR3 has 15 residues. Germline V gives CDR1 ENHRY, CDR2 SYGVKD. V lost 5 bases to trimming and J lost 0 bases, with 11 bases between them. General study results and limits: The blood repertoire included most of the expanded thyroid clonotypes above 0.001. The model anticipated ophthalmopathy a median about 6.5 months pre-onset.

Authors of the study amplified TCR beta CDR3 regions from RNA transcripts. An initial round of RT-PCR targeting the TCR CDR3 relied on the HTBI primer set. TCRdb independently ran MiXCR on the multiplex PCR reads; one entry per CDR3 protein. Of about 560,000 distinct CDR3 sequences listed, approximately 14% were seen once; the top ten hold approximately 7%. The sequence was collected from a woman aged 25 to 45 with Graves' hyperthyroidism. The rearrangement links TRBV10-3 to TRBJ1-3, with D perhaps TRBD1 (5 bases). Material: blood. CDR3 in amino acids: CAISRDPSSGNTIYF. CDR3 nucleotide sequence: TGTGCCATCAGTAGGGACCCGAGCTCTGGAAACACCATATATTTT.